Below are 10 T cell receptor beta chains sequenced from a single sample in a study of human T cells and chemical hapten exposure. From the RACE reads, TCRdb called clonotypes with MiXCR, one entry per CDR3 protein. The table records tens of thousands of distinct CDR3 sequences, approximately 10% of them present only once. Indicated time point: patch test 2, 6 weeks after DPC sensitization. The treatment: therapeutic diphenylcyclopropenone sensitization with weekly scalp DPC. Sequencing used whole blood, obtained in connection with sensitization to the hapten diphenylcyclopropenone (DPC). The receptor set was obtained from a middle-aged man with alopecia areata. Some clones in this sample may be carry-over from other donors' samples.

This clonotype was seen ten or more times. This chain connects TRBV20-1 to TRBJ1-5; a weak D match, TRBD1 (6 bases). The ends were cut back, 1 base at V and 2 bases at J, with 9 bases in the middle. The CDR3 totals 14 residues. Germline-derived CDR1 and CDR2 are DFQATT and SNEGSKA (reference sequence). The CDR3 sequence is CSARVGGGNQPQHF. CDR3 bases: TGCAGTGCTAGAGTGGGGGGCGGCAATCAGCCCCAGCATTTT.

The rearrangement links TRBV6-5 to TRBJ1-2; D may be TRBD1 (5 bases). V was clipped by 10 bases and J by 3 bases, with 12 bases between them. Germline V lookup: CDR1 MNHEY, CDR2 SVGAGI. This CDR3 contains 12 residues. CDR3 protein: CATMGVDYGYTF. The CDR3 DNA follows: TGTGCCACCATGGGGGTGGACTATGGCTACACCTTC.

This clonotype was counted a few times. The rearrangement links TRBV30 to TRBJ1-4, with D maybe TRBD1 (5 bases). CDR3 length equals 13 residues. Trimming stripped 1 base from V and 8 bases from J, with 11 bases between. Germline lookup yields CDR1 GTSNPN and CDR2 SVGIG (reference sequence). In DNA form, the CDR3 reads TGTGCCTGGAGTGGGGGCTCAGGCGAAAAACTGTTTTTT. The encoded protein is CAWSGGSGEKLFF.

This clonotype was observed many times. The V and J genes are TRBV12-3 or TRBV12-4 and TRBJ2-3; D is uncertain. The CDR3 is 15 residues long. V lost 0 bases to trimming and J lost 2 bases, with 9 bases between them. The CDR3 bases are TGTGCCAGCAGTTTAGCGCTTAGCCTCACAGATACGCAGTATTTT. Its translation: CASSLALSLTDTQYF.

This clonotype was observed at least ten times. The chain is built from TRBV7-3 and TRBJ1-1; 9 bases are shared with TRBD1. CDR3 size: 14 residues. V shed 6 bases and J 7 bases; nucleotides not matched to a gene: 9. Germline CDR1 reads SGHTA; CDR2 reads FQGTGA. In DNA, the CDR3 is TGTGCCAGCAGGCCTACAGGGGGCCTTGGTGAAGCTTTCTTT. This sequence encodes CASRPTGGLGEAFF.

V and J are TRBV30 and TRBJ2-1; possible D gene TRBD2, 6 bases. Per the germline V gene, CDR1 is GTSNPN and CDR2 is SVGIG (reference sequence). Trimming left V 4 bases short and J 12 bases short, with 22 bases between. This CDR3 region has 14 residues. The CDR3: CAWTTLRANGGQFF. In DNA form, the CDR3 reads TGTGCCTGGACGACCCTCCGGGCAAACGGGGGGCAGTTCTTC.

This clonotype was detected a few times. V and J are TRBV12-3 or TRBV12-4 and TRBJ2-7; possibly TRBD1 for D (6 bases). The CDR3 spans 13 residues. Trimming removed 2 bases from V and 9 bases from J, with 14 bases in between. The CDR3 loop reads CASSLPPGVVQYF. DNA of the CDR3: TGTGCCAGCAGTTTACCCCCAGGGGTCGTGCAGTACTTC.

This clonotype was picked up many times. This chain connects TRBV7-2 to TRBJ2-5; D is ambiguous. This CDR3 region has 15 residues. V was cut by 4 bases and J by 5 bases, with 17 bases left in between. CDR1 is SGHTA, CDR2 FQGNSA, per germline. The CDR3 DNA is TGTGCCAGCAGCTCCGAGCCTTCTCGTCGGGAGACCCAGTACTTC. Amino acids: CASSSEPSRRETQYF.

This clonotype was seen a handful of times. This sequence joins TRBV29-1 and TRBJ2-3; possibly TRBD2 for D (5 bases). There are 13 residues in the CDR3. V lost 5 bases and J lost 6, with 15 bases in between. Per the germline V gene, CDR1 is SQVTM and CDR2 is ANQGSEA. CDR3 loop: CSVQGSPGDTQYF. CDR3 DNA: TGCAGCGTTCAAGGCTCCCCGGGGGATACGCAGTATTTT.

The rearrangement joins TRBV6-1 to TRBJ2-1; D is perhaps TRBD2 (8 bases). The CDR3 has 16 amino acids. The germline V gene encodes CDR1 MNHNS and CDR2 SASEGT. The V end lost 8 bases, the J end lost 4 bases, and 21 bases lay between the germline ends. CDR3 loop: CASRDSLGGRYNEQFF. The CDR3, as DNA: TGTGCCAGCCGGGACAGTCTCGGCGGGAGGTACAATGAGCAGTTCTTC.